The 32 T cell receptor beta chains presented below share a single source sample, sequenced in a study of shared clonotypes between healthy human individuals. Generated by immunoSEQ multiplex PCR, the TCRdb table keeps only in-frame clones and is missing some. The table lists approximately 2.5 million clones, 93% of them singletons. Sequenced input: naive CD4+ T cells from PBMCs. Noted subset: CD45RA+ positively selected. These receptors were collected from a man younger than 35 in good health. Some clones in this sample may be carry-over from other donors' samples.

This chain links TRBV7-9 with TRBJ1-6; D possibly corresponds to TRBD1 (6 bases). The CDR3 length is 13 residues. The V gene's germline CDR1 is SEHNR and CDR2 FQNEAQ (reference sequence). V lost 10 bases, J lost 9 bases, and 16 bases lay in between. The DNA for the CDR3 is TGTGCCAACCAGGGACAAGAGGGTTCACCCCTCCACTTT. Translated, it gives CANQGQEGSPLHF.

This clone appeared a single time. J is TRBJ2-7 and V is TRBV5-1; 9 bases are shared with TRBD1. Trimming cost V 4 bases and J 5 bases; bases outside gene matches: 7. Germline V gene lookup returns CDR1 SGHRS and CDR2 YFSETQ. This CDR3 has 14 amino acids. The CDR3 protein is CASSALGQGNEQYF. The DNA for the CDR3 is TGCGCCAGCAGCGCCTTGGGACAGGGCAACGAGCAGTACTTC.

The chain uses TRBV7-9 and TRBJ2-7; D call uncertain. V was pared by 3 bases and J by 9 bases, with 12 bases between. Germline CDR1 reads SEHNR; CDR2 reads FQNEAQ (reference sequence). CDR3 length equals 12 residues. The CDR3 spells CASSLGQRRQYF. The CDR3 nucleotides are TGTGCCAGCAGCTTGGGTCAGCGACGGCAGTACTTC.

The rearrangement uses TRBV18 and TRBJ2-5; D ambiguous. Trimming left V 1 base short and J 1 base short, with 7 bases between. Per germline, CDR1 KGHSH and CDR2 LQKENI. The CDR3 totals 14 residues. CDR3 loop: CASSPLHPQETQYF. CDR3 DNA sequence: TGTGCCAGCTCACCACTCCACCCCCAAGAGACCCAGTACTTC.

CDR3 region: CASSSTQVTGELFF. As DNA, the CDR3 is TGCGCCAGCAGCTCCACCCAGGTCACCGGGGAGCTGTTTTTT. The chain links TRBV5-1 to TRBJ2-2, with D hard to call. The germline V and J ends were trimmed by 3 bases and 4 bases, with 10 bases remaining between them. CDR1 is SGHRS, CDR2 YFSETQ, per germline. The CDR3 extends over 14 amino acids.

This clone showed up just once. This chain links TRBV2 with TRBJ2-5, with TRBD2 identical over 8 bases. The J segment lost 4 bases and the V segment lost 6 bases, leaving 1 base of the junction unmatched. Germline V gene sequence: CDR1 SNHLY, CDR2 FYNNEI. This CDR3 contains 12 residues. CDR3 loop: CASSSGRETQYF. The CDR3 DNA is TGTGCCAGCAGCAGCGGGAGAGAGACCCAGTACTTC.

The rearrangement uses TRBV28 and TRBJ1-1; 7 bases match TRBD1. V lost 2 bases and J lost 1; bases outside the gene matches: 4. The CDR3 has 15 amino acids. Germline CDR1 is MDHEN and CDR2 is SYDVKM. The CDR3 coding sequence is TGTGCCAGCAGTTTACCAGGGGGGAGGAACACTGAAGCTTTCTTT. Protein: CASSLPGGRNTEAFF. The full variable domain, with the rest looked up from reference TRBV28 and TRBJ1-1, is DVKVTQSSRYLVKRTGEKVFLECVQDMDHENMFWYRQDPGLGLRLIYFSYDVKMKEKGDIPEGYSVSREKKERFSLILESASTNQTSMYLCASSLPGGRNTEAFFGQGTRLTVV.

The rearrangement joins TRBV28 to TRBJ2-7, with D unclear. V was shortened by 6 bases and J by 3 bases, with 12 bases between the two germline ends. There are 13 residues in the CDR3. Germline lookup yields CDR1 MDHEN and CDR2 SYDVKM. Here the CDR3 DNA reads TGTGCCAGCAGCTCCCCGGCCGTCTACGAGCAGTACTTC. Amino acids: CASSSPAVYEQYF.

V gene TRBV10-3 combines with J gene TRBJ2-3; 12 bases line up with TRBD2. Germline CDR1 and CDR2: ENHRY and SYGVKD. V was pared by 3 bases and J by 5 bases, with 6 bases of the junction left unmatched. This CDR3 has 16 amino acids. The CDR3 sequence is CAISEGTSGWVDTQYF. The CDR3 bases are TGTGCCATCAGTGAAGGGACTAGCGGGTGGGTAGATACGCAGTATTTT.

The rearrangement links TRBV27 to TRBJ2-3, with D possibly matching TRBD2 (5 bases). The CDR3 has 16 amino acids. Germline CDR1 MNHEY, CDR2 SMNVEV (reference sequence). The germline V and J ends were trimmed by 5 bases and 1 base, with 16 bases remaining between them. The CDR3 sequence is CASSPPVSVRTDTQYF. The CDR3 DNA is TGTGCCAGCAGTCCACCTGTTAGCGTGCGCACAGATACGCAGTATTTT.

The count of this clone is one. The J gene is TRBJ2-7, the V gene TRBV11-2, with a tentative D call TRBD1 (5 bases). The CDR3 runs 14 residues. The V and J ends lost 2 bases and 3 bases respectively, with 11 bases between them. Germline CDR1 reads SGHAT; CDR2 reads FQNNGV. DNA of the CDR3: TGTGCCAGCAGCTTAAGTGTCAGGGACTACGAGCAGTACTTC. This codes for CASSLSVRDYEQYF.

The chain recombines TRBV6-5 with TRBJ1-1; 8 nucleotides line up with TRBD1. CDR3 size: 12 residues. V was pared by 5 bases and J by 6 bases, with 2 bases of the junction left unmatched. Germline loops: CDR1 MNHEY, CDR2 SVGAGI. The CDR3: CASSRQGPEAFF. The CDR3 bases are TGTGCCAGCAGTAGACAGGGGCCTGAAGCTTTCTTT.

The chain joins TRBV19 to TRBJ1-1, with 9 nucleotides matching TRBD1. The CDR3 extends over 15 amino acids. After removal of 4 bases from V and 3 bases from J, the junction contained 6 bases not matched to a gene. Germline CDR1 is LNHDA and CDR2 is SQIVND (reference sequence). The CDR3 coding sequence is TGTGCCAGTAGTAGGCGGGACAGGGCTTACACTGAAGCTTTCTTT. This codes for CASSRRDRAYTEAFF.

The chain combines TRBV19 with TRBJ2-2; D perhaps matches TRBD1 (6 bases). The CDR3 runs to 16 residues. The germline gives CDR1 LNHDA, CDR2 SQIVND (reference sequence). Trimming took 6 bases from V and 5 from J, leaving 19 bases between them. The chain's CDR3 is CASRPTGFPSTGELFF. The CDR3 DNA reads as TGTGCCAGTAGGCCTACAGGGTTCCCATCGACCGGGGAGCTGTTTTTT.

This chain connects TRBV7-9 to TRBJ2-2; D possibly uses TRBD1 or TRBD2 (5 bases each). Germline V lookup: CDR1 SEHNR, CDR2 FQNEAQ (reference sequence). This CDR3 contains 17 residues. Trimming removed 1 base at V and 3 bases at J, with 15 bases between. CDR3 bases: TGTGCCAGCAGCTTAGGACGGGGCTGGGGTGACACCGGGGAGCTGTTTTTT. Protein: CASSLGRGWGDTGELFF.

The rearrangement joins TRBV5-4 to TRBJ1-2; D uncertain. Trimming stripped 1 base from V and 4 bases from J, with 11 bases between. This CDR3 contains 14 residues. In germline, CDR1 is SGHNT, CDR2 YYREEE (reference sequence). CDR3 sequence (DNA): TGTGCCAGCAGCTTGTCGTACGGCTCCTATGGCTACACCTTC. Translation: CASSLSYGSYGYTF.

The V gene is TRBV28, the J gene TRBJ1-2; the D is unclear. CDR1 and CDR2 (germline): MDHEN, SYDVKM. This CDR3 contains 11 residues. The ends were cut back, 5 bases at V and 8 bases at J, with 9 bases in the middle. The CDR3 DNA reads TGTGCCAGCAGTAGCGAGGAGGGCTACACCTTC. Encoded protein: CASSSEEGYTF.

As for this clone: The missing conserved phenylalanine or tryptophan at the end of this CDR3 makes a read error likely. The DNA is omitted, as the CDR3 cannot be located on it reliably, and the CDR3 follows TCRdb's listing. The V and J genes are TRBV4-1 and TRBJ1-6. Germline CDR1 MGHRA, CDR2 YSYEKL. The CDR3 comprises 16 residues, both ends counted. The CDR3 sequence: CASSQECLNKGLAAVI.

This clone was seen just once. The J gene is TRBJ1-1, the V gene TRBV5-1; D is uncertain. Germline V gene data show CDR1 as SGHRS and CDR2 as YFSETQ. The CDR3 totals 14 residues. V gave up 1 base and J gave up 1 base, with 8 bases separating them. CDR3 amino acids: CASSLWAGNTEAFF. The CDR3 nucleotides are TGCGCCAGCAGCTTGTGGGCAGGGAACACTGAAGCTTTCTTT.

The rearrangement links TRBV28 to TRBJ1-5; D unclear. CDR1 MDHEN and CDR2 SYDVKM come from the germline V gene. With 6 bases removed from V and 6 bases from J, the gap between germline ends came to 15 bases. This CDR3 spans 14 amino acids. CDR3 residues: CASRPGPGGQPQHF. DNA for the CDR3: TGTGCCAGCAGACCCGGGCCTGGAGGTCAGCCCCAGCATTTT.

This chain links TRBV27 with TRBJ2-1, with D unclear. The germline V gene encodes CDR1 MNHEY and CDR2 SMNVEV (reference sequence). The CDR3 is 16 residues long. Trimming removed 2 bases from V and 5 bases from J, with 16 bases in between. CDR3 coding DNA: TGTGCCAGCAGTTTAAGGTGGCTAGAACCCAACAATGAGCAGTTCTTC. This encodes CASSLRWLEPNNEQFF.

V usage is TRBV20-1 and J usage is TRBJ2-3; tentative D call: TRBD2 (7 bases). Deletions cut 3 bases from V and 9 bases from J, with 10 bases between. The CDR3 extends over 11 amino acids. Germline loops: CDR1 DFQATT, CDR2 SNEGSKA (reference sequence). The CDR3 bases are TGCAGTGCTAGCTGGGGGGGCACGCAGTATTTT. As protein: CSASWGGTQYF.

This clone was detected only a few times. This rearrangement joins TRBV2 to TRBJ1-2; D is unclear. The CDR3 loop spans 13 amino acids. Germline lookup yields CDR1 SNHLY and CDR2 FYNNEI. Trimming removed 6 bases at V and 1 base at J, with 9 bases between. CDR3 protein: CASRVGLNYGYTF. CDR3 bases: TGTGCCAGCAGGGTGGGTCTTAACTATGGCTACACCTTC.

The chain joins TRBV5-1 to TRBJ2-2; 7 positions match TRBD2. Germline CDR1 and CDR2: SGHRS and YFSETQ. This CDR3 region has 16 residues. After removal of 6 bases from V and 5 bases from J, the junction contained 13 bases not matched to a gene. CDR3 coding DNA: TGCGCCAGCACATCTTTCTCGGCGGGAGTTACCGGGGAGCTGTTTTTT. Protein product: CASTSFSAGVTGELFF.

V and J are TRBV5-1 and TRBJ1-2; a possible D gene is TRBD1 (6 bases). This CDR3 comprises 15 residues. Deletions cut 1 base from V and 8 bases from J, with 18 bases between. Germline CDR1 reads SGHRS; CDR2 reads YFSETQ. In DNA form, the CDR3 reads TGCGCCAGCAGCTTGAATCCGGCCGGGACAATAGGCTACACCTTC. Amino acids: CASSLNPAGTIGYTF.

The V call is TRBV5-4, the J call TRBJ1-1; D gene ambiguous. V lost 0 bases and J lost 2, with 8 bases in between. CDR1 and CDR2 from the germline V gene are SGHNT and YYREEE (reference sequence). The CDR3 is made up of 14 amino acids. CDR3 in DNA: TGTGCCAGCAGCTTGGAGCTGAGCAACACTGAAGCTTTCTTT. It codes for CASSLELSNTEAFF.

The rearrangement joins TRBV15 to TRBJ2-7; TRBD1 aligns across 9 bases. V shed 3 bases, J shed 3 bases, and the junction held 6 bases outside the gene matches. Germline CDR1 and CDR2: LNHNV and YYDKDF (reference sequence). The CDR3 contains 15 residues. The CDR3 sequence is CATSRYRGRDYEQYF. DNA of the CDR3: TGTGCCACCAGCAGGTACAGGGGGCGCGACTACGAGCAGTACTTC.

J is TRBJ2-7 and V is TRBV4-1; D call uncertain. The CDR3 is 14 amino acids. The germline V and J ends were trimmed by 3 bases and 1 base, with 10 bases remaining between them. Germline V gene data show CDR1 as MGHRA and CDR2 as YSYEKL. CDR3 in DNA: TGCGCCAGCAGCCATGGGCAACAGTCCTACGAGCAGTACTTC. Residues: CASSHGQQSYEQYF.

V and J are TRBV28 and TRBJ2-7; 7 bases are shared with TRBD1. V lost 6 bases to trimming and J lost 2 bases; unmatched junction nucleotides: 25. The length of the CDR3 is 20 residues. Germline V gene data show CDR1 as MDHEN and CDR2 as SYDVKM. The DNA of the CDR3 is TGTGCCAGCAGCCCTCAAAAGCGTCTGACAGGGTTTGGTATGACCTACGAGCAGTACTTC. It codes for CASSPQKRLTGFGMTYEQYF.

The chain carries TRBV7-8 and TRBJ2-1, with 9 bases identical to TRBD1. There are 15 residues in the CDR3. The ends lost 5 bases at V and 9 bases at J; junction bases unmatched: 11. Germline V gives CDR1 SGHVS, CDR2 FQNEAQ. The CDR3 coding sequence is TGTGCCAGCAGCACTAGACAGGGGGGGACAAGTGAGCAGTTCTTC. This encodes CASSTRQGGTSEQFF.

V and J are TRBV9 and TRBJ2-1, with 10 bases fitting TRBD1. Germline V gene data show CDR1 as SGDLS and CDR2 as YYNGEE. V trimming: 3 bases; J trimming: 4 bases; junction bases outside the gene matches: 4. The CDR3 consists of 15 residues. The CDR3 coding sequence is TGTGCCAGCAGCGCGAGGGGACAGGGGTACAATGAGCAGTTCTTC. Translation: CASSARGQGYNEQFF.

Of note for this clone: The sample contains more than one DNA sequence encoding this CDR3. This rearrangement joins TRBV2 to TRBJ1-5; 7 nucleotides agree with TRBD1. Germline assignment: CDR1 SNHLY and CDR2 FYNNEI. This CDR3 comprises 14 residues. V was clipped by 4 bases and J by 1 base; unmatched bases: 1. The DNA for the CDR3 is TGTGCCAGCAGTGGACAGGGAAGCAATCAGCCCCAGCATTTT. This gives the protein CASSGQGSNQPQHF.